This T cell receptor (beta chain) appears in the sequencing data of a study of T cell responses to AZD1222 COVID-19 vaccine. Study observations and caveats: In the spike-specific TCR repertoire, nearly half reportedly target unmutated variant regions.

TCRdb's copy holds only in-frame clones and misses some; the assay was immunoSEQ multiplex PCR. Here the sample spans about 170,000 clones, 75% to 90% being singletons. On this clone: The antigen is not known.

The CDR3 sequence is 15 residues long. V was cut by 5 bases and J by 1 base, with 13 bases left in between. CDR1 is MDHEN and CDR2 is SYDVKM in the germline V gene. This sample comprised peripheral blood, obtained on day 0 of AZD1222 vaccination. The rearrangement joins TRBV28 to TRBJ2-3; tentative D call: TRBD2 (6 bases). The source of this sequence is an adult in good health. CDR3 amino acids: CASSTIPGGTDTQYF. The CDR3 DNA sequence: TGTGCCAGCAGTACGATTCCGGGAGGCACAGATACGCAGTATTTT.